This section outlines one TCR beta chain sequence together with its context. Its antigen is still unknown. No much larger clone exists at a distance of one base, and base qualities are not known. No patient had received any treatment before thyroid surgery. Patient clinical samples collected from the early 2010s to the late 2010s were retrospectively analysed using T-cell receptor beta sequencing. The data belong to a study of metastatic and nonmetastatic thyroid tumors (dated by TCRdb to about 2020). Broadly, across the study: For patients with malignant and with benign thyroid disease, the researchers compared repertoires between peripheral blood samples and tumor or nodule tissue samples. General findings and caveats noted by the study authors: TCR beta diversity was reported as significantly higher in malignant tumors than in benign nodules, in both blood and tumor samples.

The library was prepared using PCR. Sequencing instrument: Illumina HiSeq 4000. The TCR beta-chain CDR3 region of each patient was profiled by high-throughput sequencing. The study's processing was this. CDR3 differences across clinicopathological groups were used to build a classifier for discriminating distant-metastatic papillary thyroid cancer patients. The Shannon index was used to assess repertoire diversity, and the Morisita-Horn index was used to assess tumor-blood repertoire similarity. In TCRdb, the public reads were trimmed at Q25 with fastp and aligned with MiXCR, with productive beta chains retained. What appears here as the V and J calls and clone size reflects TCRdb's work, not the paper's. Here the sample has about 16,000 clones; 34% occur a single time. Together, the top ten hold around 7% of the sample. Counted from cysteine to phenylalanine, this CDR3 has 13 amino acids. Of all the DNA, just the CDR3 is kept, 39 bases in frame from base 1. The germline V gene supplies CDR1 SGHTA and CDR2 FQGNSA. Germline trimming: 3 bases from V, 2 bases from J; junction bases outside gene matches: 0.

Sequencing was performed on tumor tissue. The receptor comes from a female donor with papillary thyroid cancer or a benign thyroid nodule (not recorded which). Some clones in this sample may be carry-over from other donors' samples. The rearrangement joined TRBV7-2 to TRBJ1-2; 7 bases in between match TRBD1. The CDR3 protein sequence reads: CASSLGQNYGYTF. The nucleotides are TGTGCCAGCAGCTTGGGACAGAACTATGGCTACACCTTC. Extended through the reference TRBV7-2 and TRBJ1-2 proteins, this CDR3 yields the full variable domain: GAGVSQSPSNKVTEKGKDVELRCDPISGHTALYWYRQSLGQGLEFLIYFQGNSAPDKSGLPSDRFSAERTGGSVSTLTIQRTQQEDSAVYLCASSLGQNYGYTFGSGTRLTVV.